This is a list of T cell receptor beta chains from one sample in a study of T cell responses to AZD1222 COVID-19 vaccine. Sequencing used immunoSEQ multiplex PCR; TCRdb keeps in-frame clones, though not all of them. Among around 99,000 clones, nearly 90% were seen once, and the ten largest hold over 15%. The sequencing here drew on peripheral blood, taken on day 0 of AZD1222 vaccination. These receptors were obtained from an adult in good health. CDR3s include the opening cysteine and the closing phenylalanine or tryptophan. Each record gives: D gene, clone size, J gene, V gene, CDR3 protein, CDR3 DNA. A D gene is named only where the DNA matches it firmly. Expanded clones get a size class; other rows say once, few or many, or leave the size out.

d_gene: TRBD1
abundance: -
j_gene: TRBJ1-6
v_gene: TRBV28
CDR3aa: CASSLYGDRGGGNSPLHF
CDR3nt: TGTGCCAGCAGTTTATATGGGGACAGGGGTGGGGGTAATTCACCCCTCCACTTT

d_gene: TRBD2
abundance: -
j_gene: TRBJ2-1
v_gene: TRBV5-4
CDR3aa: CASSRRLAVADEQFF
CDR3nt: TGTGCCAGCAGCCGAAGACTAGCGGTAGCGGATGAGCAGTTCTTC

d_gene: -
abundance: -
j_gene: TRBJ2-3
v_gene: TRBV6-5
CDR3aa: CAGNGGDTDTQYF
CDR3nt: TGTGCCGGTAACGGGGGAGACACAGATACGCAGTATTTT

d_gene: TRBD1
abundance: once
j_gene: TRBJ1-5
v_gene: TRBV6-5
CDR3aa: CASKQGAGLQPQHF
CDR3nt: TGTGCCAGCAAACAGGGGGCCGGGTTGCAGCCCCAGCATTTT

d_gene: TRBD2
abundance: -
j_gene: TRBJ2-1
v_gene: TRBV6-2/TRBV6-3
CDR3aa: CASSPTGLAALNEQFF
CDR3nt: TGTGCCAGCAGCCCGACCGGACTAGCGGCTTTGAATGAGCAGTTCTTC

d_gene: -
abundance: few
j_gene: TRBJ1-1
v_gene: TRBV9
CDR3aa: CASSVGGGVNTEAFF
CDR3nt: TGTGCCAGCAGCGTCGGGGGCGGAGTGAACACTGAAGCTTTCTTT

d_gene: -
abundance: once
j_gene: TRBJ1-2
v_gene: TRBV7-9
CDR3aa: CASSLPFRSYGYTF
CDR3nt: TGTGCCAGCAGCTTACCGTTCCGCAGCTATGGCTACACCTTC

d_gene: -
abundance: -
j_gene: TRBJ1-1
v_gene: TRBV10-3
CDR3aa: CAISGPGPNTEAFF
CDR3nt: TGTGCCATCAGTGGCCCGGGACCGAACACTGAAGCTTTCTTT

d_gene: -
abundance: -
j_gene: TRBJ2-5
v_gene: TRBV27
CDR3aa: CASSSHTYETQYF
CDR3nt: TGTGCCAGCAGTTCCCACACCTATGAGACCCAGTACTTC

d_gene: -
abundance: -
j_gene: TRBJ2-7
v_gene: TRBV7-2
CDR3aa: CASSLVGGRVYEQYF
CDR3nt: TGTGCCAGCAGCTTAGTCGGAGGGAGAGTCTACGAGCAGTACTTC

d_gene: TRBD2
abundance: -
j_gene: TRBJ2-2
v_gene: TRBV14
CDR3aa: CASSLDRSTGTSGRSTGELFF
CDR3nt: TGTGCCAGCAGCCTCGACAGGTCTACCGGGACTAGCGGGAGAAGCACCGGGGAGCTGTTTTTT

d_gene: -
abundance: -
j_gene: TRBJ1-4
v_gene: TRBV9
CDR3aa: CASSPTREATNEKLFF
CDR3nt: TGTGCCAGCAGCCCCACAAGGGAGGCAACTAATGAAAAACTGTTTTTT

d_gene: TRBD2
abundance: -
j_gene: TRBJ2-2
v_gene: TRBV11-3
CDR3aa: CASSLRSGGANTGELFF
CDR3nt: TGTGCCAGCAGCTTAAGGTCGGGGGGGGCGAACACCGGGGAGCTGTTTTTT

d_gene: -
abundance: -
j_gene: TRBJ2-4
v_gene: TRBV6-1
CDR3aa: CASSDPLQGHIQYF
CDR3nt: TGTGCCAGCAGTGACCCTCTACAGGGTCACATTCAGTACTTC

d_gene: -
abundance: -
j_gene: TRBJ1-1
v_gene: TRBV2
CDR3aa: CASRRDPGAEAFF
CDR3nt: TGTGCCAGCAGGAGGGACCCTGGGGCGGAAGCTTTCTTT

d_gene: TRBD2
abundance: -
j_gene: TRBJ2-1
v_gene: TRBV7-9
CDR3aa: CASSLARGGTYNEQFF
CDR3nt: TGTGCCAGCAGCTTAGCGCGGGGGGGCACCTACAATGAGCAGTTCTTC

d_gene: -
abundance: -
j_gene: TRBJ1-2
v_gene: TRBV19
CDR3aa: CASSTNRQAQGYGYTF
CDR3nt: TGTGCCAGTAGTACCAACAGACAGGCACAGGGCTATGGCTACACCTTC

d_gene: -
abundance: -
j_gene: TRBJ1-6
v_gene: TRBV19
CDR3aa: CASTSLGGNSPLHF
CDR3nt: TGTGCCAGTACATCCCTGGGAGGAAATTCACCCCTCCACTTT

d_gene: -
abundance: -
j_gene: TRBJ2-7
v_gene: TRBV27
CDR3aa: CASSLVLGDEQYF
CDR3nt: TGTGCCAGCAGTTTGGTTCTCGGTGACGAGCAGTACTTC

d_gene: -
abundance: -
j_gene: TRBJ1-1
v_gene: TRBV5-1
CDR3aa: CASSLVVNTEAFF
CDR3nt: TGCGCCAGCAGCTTGGTAGTGAACACTGAAGCTTTCTTT

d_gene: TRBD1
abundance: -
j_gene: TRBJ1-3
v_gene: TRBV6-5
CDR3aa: CASSRQGDSGNTIYF
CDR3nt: TGTGCCAGCAGTCGACAGGGCGATTCTGGAAACACCATATATTTT

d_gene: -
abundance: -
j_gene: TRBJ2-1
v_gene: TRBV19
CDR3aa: CASSNLADNEQFF
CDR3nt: TGTGCCAGTAGTAACCTCGCGGACAATGAGCAGTTCTTC

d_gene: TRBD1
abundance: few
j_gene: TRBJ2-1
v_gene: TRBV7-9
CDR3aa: CASSPNRGLYNEQFF
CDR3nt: TGTGCCAGCAGCCCAAACAGGGGTTTGTACAATGAGCAGTTCTTC

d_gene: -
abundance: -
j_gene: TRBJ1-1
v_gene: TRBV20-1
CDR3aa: CSASRANTEAFF
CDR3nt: TGCAGTGCTAGTCGAGCAAACACTGAAGCTTTCTTT

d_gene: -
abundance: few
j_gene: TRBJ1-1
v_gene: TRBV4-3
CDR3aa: CASSQVVDNTEAFF
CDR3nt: TGCGCCAGCAGCCAAGTTGTAGATAACACTGAAGCTTTCTTT

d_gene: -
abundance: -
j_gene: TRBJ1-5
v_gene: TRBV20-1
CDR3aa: CSASYGLRVGPQHF
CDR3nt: TGCAGTGCTAGTTATGGTCTTCGGGTGGGGCCCCAGCATTTT

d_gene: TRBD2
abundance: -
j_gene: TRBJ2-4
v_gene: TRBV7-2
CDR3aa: CASSLVPGLAPLAKNIQYF
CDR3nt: TGTGCCAGCAGCTTAGTACCGGGACTAGCGCCGCTAGCCAAAAACATTCAGTACTTC

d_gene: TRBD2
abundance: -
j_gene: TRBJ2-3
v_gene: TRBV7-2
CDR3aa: CASSSEGRVDTQYF
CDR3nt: TGTGCCAGCAGCTCGGAGGGGAGGGTAGATACGCAGTATTTT

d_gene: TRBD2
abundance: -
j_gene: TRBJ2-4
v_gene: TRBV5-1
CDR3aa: CASSFWGLASSKNIQYF
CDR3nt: TGCGCCAGCAGCTTTTGGGGACTAGCGAGTAGCAAAAACATTCAGTACTTC

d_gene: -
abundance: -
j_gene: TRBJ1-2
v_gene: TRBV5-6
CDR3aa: CASSSDSLGGYTF
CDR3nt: TGTGCCAGCAGCTCTGACAGCCTTGGAGGCTACACCTTC

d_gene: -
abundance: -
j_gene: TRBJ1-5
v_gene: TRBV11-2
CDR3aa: CASSLGSGPYPQHF
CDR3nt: TGTGCCAGCAGCTTAGGGTCCGGGCCGTATCCCCAGCATTTT

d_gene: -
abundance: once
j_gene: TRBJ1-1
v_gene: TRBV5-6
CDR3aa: CASSPGSMNTEAFF
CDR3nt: TGTGCCAGCAGCCCGGGGAGCATGAACACTGAAGCTTTCTTT

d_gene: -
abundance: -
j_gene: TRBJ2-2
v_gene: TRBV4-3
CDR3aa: CASSQEGQPNTGELFF
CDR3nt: TGCGCCAGCAGCCAGGAGGGACAACCGAACACCGGGGAGCTGTTTTTT

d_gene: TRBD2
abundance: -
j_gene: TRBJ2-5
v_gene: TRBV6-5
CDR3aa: CASSSGGVGETQYF
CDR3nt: TGTGCCAGCAGTAGCGGGGGGGTGGGAGAGACCCAGTACTTC

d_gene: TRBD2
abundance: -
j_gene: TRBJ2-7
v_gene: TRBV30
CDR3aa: CASLSSGGAWEQYF
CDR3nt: TGTGCCTCATTATCTAGCGGGGGGGCCTGGGAGCAGTACTTC